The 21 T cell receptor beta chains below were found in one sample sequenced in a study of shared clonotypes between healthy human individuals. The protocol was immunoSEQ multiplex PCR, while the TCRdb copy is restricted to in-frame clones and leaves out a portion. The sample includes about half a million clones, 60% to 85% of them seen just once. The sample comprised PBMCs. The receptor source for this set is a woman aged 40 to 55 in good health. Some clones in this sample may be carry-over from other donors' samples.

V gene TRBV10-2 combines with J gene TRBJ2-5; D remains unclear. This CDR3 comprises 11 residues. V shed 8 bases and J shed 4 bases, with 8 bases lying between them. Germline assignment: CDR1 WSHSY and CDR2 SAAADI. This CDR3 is CASGVGETQYF. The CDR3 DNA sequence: TGCGCCAGCGGGGTAGGAGAGACCCAGTACTTC.

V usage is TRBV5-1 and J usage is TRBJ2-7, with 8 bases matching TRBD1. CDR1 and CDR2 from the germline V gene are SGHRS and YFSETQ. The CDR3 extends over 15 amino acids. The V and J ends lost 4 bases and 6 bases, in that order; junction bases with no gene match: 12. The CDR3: CASSLRSGQGSEQYF. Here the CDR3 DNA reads TGCGCCAGCAGCCTGCGTTCTGGACAGGGCTCCGAGCAGTACTTC.

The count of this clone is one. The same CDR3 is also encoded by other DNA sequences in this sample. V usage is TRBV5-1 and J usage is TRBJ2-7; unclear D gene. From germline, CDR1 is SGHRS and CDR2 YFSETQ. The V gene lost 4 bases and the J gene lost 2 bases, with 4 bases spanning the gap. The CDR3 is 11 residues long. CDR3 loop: CASSSAYEQYF. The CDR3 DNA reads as TGCGCCAGCAGCAGCGCCTACGAGCAGTACTTC.

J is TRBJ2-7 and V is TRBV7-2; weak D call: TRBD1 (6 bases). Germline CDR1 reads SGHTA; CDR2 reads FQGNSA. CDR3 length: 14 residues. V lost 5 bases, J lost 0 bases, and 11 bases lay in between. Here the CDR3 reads CASSRDRFSYEQYF. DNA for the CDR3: TGTGCCAGCAGCAGAGACAGGTTCTCCTACGAGCAGTACTTC.

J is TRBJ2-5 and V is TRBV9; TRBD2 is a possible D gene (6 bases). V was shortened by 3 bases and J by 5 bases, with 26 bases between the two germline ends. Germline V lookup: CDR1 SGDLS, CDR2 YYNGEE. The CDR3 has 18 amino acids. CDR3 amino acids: CASSGRDSALGSGETQYF. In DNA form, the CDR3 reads TGTGCCAGCAGCGGACGGGACTCCGCCCTGGGGAGCGGGGAGACCCAGTACTTC.

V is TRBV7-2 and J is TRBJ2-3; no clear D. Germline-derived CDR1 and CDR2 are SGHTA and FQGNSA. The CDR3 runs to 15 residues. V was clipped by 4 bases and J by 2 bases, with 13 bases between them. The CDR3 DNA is TGTGCCAGCAGCTCTGGTCGACTCGCCACAGATACGCAGTATTTT. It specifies CASSSGRLATDTQYF.

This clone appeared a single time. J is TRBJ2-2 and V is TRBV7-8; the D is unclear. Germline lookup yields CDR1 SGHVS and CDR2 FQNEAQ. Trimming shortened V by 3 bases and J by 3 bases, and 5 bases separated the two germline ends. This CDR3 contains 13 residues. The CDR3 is CASSFIDTGELFF. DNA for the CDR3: TGTGCCAGCAGCTTTATAGACACCGGGGAGCTGTTTTTT.

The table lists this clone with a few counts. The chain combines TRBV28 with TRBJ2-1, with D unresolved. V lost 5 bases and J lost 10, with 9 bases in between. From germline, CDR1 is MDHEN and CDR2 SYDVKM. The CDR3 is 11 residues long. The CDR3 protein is CASSLTLEQFF. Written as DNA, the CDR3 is TGTGCCAGCAGTCTGACCCTAGAGCAGTTCTTC.

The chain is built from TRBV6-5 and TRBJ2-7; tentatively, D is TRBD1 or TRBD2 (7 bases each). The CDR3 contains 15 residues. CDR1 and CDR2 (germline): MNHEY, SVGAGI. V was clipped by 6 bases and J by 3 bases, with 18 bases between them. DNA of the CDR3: TGTGCCAGCAGGCTAGGGGGCGGGAGTTTCTACGAGCAGTACTTC. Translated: CASRLGGGSFYEQYF.

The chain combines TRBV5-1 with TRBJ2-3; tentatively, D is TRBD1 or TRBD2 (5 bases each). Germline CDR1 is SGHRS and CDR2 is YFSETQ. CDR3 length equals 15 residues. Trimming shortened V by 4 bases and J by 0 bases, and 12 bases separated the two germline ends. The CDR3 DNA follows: TGCGCCAGCAGCCCCCGGGACCTGAGCACAGATACGCAGTATTTT. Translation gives CASSPRDLSTDTQYF.

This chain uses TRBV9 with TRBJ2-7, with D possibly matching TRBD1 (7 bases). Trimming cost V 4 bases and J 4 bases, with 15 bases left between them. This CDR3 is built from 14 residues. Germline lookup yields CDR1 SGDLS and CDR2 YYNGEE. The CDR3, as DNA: TGTGCCAGCAGCTCTCAGGGGGGCGATTACGAGCAGTACTTC. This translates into CASSSQGGDYEQYF.

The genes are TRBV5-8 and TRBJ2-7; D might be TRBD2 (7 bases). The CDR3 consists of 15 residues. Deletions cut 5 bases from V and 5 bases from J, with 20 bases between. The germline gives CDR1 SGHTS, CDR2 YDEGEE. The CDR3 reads CASRSARGALDEQYF. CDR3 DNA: TGTGCCAGCAGATCCGCCCGGGGGGCCCTTGACGAGCAGTACTTC.

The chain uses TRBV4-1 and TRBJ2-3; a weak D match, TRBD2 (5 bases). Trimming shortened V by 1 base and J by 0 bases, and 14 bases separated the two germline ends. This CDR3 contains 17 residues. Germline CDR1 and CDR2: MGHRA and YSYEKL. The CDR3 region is CASSQVSFSESTDTQYF. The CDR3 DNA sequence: TGCGCCAGCAGCCAAGTCTCATTTAGCGAAAGCACAGATACGCAGTATTTT.

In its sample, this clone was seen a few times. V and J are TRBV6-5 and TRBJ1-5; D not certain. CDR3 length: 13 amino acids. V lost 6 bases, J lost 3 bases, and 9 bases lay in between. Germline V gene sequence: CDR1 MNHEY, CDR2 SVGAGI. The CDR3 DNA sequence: TGTGCCAGCAGCTATCGGCACAATCAGCCCCAGCATTTT. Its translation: CASSYRHNQPQHF.

CDR3 sequence reads: CASSDERQGTYEQYF. The CDR3 DNA is TGCGCCAGCAGTGACGAAAGGCAGGGTACCTACGAGCAGTACTTC. The chain carries TRBV10-1 and TRBJ2-7; tentative D call: TRBD1 (5 bases). CDR1 is WNHNN and CDR2 is SYGVQD in the germline V gene (reference sequence). The ends were cut back, 3 bases at V and 2 bases at J, with 14 bases in the middle. This CDR3 spans 15 amino acids.

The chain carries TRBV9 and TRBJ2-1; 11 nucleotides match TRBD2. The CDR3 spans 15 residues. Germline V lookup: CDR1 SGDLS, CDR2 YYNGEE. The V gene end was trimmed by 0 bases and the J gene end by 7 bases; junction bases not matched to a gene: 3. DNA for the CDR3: TGTGCCAGCAGCGTAGGGACTAGCGGGTGGAATGAGCAGTTCTTC. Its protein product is CASSVGTSGWNEQFF.

The CDR3, as DNA: TGTGCCAGCAGGGGGCGGGCGGGAGTCAACACCGGGGAGCTGTTTTTT. Protein sequence: CASRGRAGVNTGELFF. The V and J genes are TRBV7-6 and TRBJ2-2, with 7 bases aligning to TRBD2. The CDR3 is made up of 16 amino acids. Germline V gives CDR1 SGHVS, CDR2 FNYEAQ. V lost 6 bases and J lost 2; bases outside the gene matches: 9.

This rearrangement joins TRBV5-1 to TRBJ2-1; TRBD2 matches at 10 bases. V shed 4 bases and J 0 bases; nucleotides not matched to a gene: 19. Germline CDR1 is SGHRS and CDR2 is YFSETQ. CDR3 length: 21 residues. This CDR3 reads CASSGLGPGLAPRSSYNEQFF. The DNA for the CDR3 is TGCGCCAGCAGCGGCCTTGGGCCGGGACTAGCGCCGAGAAGCTCCTACAATGAGCAGTTCTTC. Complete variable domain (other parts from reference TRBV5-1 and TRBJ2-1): KAGVTQTPRYLIKTRGQQVTLSCSPISGHRSVSWYQQTPGQGLQFLFEYFSETQRNKGNFPGRFSGRQFSNSRSEMNVSTLELGDSALYLCASSGLGPGLAPRSSYNEQFFGPGTRLTVL.

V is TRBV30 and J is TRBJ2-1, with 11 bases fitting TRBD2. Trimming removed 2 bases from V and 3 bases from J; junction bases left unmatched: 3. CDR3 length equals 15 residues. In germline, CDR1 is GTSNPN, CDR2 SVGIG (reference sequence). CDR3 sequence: CAWSSTSGSYNEQFF. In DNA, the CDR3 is TGTGCCTGGAGTTCAACTAGCGGGAGCTACAATGAGCAGTTCTTC.

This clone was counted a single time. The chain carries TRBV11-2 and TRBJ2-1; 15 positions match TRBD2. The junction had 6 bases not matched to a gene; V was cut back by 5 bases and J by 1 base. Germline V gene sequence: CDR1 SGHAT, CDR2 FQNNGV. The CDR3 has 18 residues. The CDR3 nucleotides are TGTGCCAGCAGCCCAGGGACTAGCGGGAGGTTATCCTACAATGAGCAGTTCTTC. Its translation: CASSPGTSGRLSYNEQFF.

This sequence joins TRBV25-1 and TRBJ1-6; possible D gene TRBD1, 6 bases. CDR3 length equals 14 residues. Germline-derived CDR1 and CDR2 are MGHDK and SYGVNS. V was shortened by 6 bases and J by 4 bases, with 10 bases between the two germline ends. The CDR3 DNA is TGTGCCAGCAGCCAGGGGTCTTATAATTCACCCCTCCACTTT. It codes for CASSQGSYNSPLHF.